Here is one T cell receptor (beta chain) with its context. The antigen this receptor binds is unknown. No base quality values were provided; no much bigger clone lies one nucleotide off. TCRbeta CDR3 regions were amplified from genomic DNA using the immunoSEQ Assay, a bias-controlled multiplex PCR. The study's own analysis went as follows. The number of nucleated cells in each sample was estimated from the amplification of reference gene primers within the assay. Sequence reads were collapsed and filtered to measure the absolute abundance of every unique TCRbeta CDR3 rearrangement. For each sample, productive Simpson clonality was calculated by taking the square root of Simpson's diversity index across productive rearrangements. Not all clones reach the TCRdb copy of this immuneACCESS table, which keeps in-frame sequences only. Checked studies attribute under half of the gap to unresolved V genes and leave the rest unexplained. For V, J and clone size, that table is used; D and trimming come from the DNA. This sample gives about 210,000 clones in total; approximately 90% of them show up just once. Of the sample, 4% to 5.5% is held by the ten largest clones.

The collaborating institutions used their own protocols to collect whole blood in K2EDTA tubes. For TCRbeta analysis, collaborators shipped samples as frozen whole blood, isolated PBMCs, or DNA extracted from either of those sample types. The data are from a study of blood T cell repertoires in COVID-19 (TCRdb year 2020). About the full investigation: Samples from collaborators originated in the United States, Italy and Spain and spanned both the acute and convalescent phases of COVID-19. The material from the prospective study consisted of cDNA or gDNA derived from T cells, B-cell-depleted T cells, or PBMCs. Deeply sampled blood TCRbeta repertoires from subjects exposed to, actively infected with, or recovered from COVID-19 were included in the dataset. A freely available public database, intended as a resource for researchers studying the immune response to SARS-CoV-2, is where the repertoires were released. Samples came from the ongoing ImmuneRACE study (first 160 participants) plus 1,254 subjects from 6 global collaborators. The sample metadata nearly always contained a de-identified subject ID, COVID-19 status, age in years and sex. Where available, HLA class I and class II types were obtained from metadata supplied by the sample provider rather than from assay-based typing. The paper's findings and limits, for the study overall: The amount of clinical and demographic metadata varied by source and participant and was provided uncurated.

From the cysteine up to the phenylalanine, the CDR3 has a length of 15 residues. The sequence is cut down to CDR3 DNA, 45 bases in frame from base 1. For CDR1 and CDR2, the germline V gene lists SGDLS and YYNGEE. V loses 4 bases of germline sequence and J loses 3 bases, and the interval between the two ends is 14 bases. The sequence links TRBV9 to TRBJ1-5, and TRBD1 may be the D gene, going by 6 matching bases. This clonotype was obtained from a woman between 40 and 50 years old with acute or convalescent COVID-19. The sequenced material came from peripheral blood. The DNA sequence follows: TGTGCCAGCAGCATACTTGGACAGTTCAATCAGCCCCAGCATTTT. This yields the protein CASSILGQFNQPQHF. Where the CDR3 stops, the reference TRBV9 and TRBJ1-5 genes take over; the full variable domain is DSGVTQTPKHLITATGQRVTLRCSPRSGDLSVYWYQQSLDQGLQFLIQYYNGEERAKGNILERFSAQQFPDLHSELNLSSLELGDSALYFCASSILGQFNQPQHFGDGTRLSIL.